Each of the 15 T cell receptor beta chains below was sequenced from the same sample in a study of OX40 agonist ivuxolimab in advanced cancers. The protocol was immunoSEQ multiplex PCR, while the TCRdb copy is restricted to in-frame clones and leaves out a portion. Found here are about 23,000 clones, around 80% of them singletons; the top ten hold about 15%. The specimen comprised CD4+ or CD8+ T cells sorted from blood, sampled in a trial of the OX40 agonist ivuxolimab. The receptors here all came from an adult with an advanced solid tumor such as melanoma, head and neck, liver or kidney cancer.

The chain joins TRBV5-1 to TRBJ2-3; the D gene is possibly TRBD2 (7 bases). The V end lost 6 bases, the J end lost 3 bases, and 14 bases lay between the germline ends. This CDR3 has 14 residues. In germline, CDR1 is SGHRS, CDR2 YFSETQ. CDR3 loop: CASNPGGPTDTQYF. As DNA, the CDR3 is TGCGCCAGCAACCCGGGGGGCCCGACAGATACGCAGTATTTT. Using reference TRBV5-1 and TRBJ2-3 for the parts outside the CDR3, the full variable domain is KAGVTQTPRYLIKTRGQQVTLSCSPISGHRSVSWYQQTPGQGLQFLFEYFSETQRNKGNFPGRFSGRQFSNSRSEMNVSTLELGDSALYLCASNPGGPTDTQYFGPGTRLTVL.

In DNA, the CDR3 is TGCGCCAGCAGCCCCGGAAGAATGGGTGAAGCTTTCTTT. It codes for CASSPGRMGEAFF. The rearrangement links TRBV4-1 to TRBJ1-1; D ambiguous. The germline V and J ends were trimmed by 4 bases and 7 bases, with 13 bases remaining between them. Germline CDR1 is MGHRA and CDR2 is YSYEKL. The length of the CDR3 is 13 residues.

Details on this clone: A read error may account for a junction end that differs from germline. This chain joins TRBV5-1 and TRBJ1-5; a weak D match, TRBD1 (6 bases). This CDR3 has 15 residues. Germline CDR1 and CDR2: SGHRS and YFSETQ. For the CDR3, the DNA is TGCGCCCGCAGCCTCCGGGGGGGGGCCAATCAGCCCCAGCATTTT. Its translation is CARSLRGGANQPQHF. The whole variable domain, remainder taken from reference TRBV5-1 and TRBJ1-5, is KAGVTQTPRYLIKTRGQQVTLSCSPISGHRSVSWYQQTPGQGLQFLFEYFSETQRNKGNFPGRFSGRQFSNSRSEMNVSTLELGDSALYLCARSLRGGANQPQHFGDGTRLSIL.

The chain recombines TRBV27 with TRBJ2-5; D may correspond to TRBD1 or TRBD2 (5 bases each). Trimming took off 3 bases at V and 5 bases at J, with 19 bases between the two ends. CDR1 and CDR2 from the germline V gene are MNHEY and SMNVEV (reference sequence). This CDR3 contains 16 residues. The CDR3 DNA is TGTGCCAGCAGTTTTTTCTCTTTCGGGACCCTGGAGACCCAGTACTTC. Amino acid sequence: CASSFFSFGTLETQYF.

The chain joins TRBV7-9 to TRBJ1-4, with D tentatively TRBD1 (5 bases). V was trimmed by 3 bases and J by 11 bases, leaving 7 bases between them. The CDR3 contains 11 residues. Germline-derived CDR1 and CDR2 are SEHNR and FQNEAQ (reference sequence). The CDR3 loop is CASSFQGKLFF. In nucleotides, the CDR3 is TGTGCCAGCAGCTTCCAGGGTAAACTGTTTTTT. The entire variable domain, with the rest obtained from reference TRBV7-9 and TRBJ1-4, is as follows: DTGVSQNPRHKITKRGQNVTFRCDPISEHNRLYWYRQTLGQGPEFLTYFQNEAQLEKSRLLSDRFSAERPKGSFSTLEIQRTEQGDSAMYLCASSFQGKLFFGSGTQLSVL.

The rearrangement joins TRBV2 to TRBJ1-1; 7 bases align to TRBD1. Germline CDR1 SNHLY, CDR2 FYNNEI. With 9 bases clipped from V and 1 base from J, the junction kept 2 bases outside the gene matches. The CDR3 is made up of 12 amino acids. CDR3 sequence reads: CASGTANTEAFF. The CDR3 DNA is TGTGCCAGTGGGACAGCGAACACTGAAGCTTTCTTT.

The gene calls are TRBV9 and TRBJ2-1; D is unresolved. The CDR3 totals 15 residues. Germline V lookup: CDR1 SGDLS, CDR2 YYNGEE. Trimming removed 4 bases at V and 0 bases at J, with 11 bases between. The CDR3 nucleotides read TGTGCCAGCAGCCCGTGGCGGAGCTCCTACAATGAGCAGTTCTTC. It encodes CASSPWRSSYNEQFF.

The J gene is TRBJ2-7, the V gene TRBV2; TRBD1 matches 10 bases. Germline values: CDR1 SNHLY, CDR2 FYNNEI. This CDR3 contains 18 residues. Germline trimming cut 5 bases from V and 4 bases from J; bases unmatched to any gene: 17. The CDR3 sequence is CASSPKLFPGQGRYEQYF. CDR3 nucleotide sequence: TGTGCCAGCAGTCCAAAGCTATTCCCGGGACAGGGGCGATACGAGCAGTACTTC.

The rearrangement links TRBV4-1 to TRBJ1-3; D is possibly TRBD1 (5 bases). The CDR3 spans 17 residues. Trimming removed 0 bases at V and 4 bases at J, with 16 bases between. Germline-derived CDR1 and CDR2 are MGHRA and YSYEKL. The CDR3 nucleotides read TGCGCCAGCAGCCAAGATCCCACGGGGGGGGAAGGAAACACCATATATTTT. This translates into CASSQDPTGGEGNTIYF.

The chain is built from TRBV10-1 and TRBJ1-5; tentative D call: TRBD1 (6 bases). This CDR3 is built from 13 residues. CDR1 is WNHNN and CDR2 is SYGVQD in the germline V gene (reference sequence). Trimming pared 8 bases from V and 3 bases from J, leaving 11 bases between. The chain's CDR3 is CASEGQNNQPQHF. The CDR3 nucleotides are TGCGCCAGCGAGGGACAAAACAATCAGCCCCAGCATTTT.

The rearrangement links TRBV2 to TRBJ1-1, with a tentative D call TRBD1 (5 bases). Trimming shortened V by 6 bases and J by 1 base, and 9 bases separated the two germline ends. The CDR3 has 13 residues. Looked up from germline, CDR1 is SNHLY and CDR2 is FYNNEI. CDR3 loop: CASRATGNTEAFF. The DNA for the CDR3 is TGTGCCAGCAGGGCAACAGGGAACACTGAAGCTTTCTTT.

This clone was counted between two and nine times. The DNA of the CDR3 is TGTGCCAGCAGTTACAGCGGTAGCAATCAGCCCCAGCATTTT. This sequence encodes CASSYSGSNQPQHF. V and J are TRBV6-5 and TRBJ1-5; D ambiguous. This CDR3 region has 14 residues. Trimming cost V 2 bases and J 0 bases, with 5 bases left between them. Looked up from germline, CDR1 is MNHEY and CDR2 is SVGAGI.

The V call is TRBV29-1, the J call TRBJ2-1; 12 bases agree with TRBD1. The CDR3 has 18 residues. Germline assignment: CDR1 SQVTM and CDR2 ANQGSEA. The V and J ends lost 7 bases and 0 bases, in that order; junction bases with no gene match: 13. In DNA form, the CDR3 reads TGCAGCGGGGGACCGGGACAGGGGGCACGAAGCTCCTACAATGAGCAGTTCTTC. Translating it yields CSGGPGQGARSSYNEQFF.

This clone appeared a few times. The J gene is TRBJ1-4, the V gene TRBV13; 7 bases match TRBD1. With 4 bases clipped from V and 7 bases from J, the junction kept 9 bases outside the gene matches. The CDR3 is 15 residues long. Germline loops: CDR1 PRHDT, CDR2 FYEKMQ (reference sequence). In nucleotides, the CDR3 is TGTGCCAGCAGCTCCCAGGGGGAAGAGGGTGAAAAACTGTTTTTT. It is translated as CASSSQGEEGEKLFF.

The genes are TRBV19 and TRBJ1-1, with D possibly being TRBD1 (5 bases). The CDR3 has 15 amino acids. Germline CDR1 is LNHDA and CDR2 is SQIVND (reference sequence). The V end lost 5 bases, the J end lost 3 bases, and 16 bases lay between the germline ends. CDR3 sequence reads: CASSEGPLWDTEAFF. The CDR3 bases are TGTGCCAGTAGTGAGGGACCCCTATGGGACACTGAAGCTTTCTTT.